This T cell receptor beta chain was identified during a study of beta chain features in type 1 diabetes (dated by TCRdb to 2017 to 2018). Notes on the research overall: Mean age, gender distribution, total cell number and subset yield did not differ between patients and healthy donors. Across all samples, 90 million to 130 million sorted cells were examined, and cell number per subset correlated strongly with RNA yield. In the study, TCRB repertoires of sorted circulating CD4+ T cell subsets from recently diagnosed type 1 diabetes patients were compared with those of matched healthy donors. Regulatory and stem cell-like memory subsets were isolated from only 8 patients and about 8 healthy donors, whereas naive and central memory subsets came from all 30 or so donors.

Findings and caveats that apply to the study as a whole: HLA sub-analyses involved small numbers of individuals, so any influence of HLA type on TCRB rearrangement remained unresolved. Type 1 diabetes patients showed a moderate but significant shortening of TCRB CDR3 length in all four CD4+ subsets. Patients with type 1 diabetes made fewer insertions and deleted more nucleotides at VDJ recombination sites, implying thymic rearrangement abnormalities. Because cDNA rather than genomic DNA was sequenced, highly expressing activated cells could have been over-represented, although no difference in activation and CD3 levels was found between groups. PCR may preferentially amplify shorter templates, but because patient and control samples were amplified and corrected together, any resulting skew would affect both groups equally. Naive, central memory and regulatory TCRB repertoires appeared to be more similar among patients than among healthy donors.

A single peripheral blood draw of around 120 mL on average was collected from each donor into heparinised tubes. Naive, central memory, regulatory and stem cell-like memory CD4+ T cells were sorted on a BD FACSAria II using a panel including CD45RO, CCR7, CD25, CD127, CD95 and CD27. Every sorted population had a purity above 95%. PBMCs were isolated right away by Lymphoprep density gradient centrifugation and were stained directly, without culture. So that batch effects would be minimized, each experiment stained and sorted samples in pairs, pairing one healthy donor with one patient. The entire isolated RNA was reverse transcribed using the High Capacity cDNA Reverse Transcription Kit, and thus expressed TCRB transcripts were sequenced. Survey-depth immunoSEQ sequencing was performed on stem cell-like memory T cell samples, with an average of about 940,000 total reads per sample. Sorted cells were lysed in RLT buffer and RNA was extracted with DNase-treated RNeasy Micro or Mini kits, depending on cell number. To prevent cross-contamination, each cell subset was processed individually, whereas patient and healthy donor samples were processed jointly. The immunoSEQ multiplex PCR was used to amplify TCRB sequences from cDNA, yielding 87-bp fragments that span the CDR3 region. Amplicons were sequenced on the Illumina HiSeq platform. The original pipeline was this. Synthetic template baselines were used to correct PCR bias computationally, reads within Hamming distance 2 were collapsed, and singletons that could not be merged were discarded. Reads were aligned against IMGT so that V, D and J genes, CDR3 length and insertions or deletions at six rearrangement sites could be assigned. Within each subset, clonotype counts were normalized to sorted cell number, after which true diversity and Gini coefficients were computed with the tcR R package. The overlap coefficient, calculated on TCRB nucleotide sequences, was used to quantify repertoire sharing. This immuneACCESS table, as held by TCRdb, lists in-frame sequences with V and J called but not all clones. Of the missing ones, under half trace to an unresolved V gene in checked studies; the others have no known cause. From that table come the V and J calls and clone size; the DNA was used to work out D and trimming. Within this sample are around 46,000 clones, with approximately 40% of them counted one time only. The ten largest clones capture roughly 0.13% of the sample.

Details on this clone: Which antigen it targets is not known. No much larger clone exists at a distance of one base, and base qualities are not known.

From a lookup of the germline V gene, CDR1 and CDR2 are SGHRS and YFSETQ. The CDR3 holds 14 amino acids from the cysteine to the phenylalanine. Solely the CDR3 DNA is kept, with 42 bases framed from the first base. V and J are truncated by 0 bases and 7 bases respectively, leaving an intervening sequence of 11 bases. What was sequenced was stem cell memory CD4+ T cells from blood. The cell subset or site label, as the study defines it: stem cell-like memory CD4+ T cells. Recombination connected TRBV5-1 to TRBJ1-3, with no reliable assignment of the D segment. The receptor's source is a man between 25 and 39 years old with type 1 diabetes. DNA sequence: TGCGCCAGCAGCTTGGAGGGCACGGGGAACACCATATATTTT. It codes for CASSLEGTGNTIYF.